The clone carrying this TCR beta chain was picked up one time. Its matching antigen is unknown. The libraries were made with immunoSEQ v3. Some clones are missing from TCRdb's copy, which holds only in-frame ones; the method was immunoSEQ multiplex PCR. The sample has 45,000 to 75,000 clones, about nine tenths seen once; the top ten hold 2.5% to 3%. Regarding time point: pre-treatment sample, taken before nivolumab and TIL therapy. This sample was included in a study of TIL therapy for anti-PD-1-resistant metastatic lung cancer. Study-level results: Infused TIL clonotypes partially replaced the baseline blood repertoire, then decayed over months. The cohort had more treatment-naive, never-smoker and oncogene-addicted patients than typical.

Sequenced material: blood, taken at baseline. This sequence originates from a person aged 25-80 years with non-small cell lung cancer.

The CDR3 loop is CASSEGSVEVYGYTF. CDR3 DNA: TGTGCCAGCAGTGAAGGAAGCGTGGAGGTCTATGGCTACACCTTC. The chain combines TRBV6-1 with TRBJ1-2; D ambiguous. The CDR3 loop spans 15 amino acids. Germline CDR1 reads MNHNS; CDR2 reads SASEGT. V lost 1 base, J lost 4 bases, and 13 bases lay in between.